Described below is a single T cell receptor (beta chain) sequence and its context. Its target is not known. Germline V gives CDR1 SEHNR, CDR2 FQNEAQ (reference sequence). The ends were cut back, 2 bases at V and 3 bases at J, with 3 bases in the middle. The CDR3 has 12 amino acids. This sample stems from a study of T cell responses to AZD1222 COVID-19 vaccine. Study-wide context: Pooling of second doses given at about 4 or about 12 weeks was done. General study results and limits: A rise in Spike-specific TCR breadth and depth followed two AZD1222 doses. Distributed over spike, vaccine-associated CD4 TCRs predominated at 160-218 and 743-854. Only 5 or 6 AZD1222 recipients tested seropositive at baseline.

The method was immunoSEQ multiplex PCR; TCRdb's version includes in-frame clones alone and lacks a portion of them. Of some 100,000 clones in the sample, roughly nine tenths were seen once. This sequence was found in an adult in good health. Here the sequenced sample was peripheral blood, taken on day 0 of AZD1222 vaccination. This rearrangement joins TRBV7-9 to TRBJ2-3; D gene uncertain. CDR3 DNA sequence: TGTGCCAGCAGCTTAATGACAGATACGCAGTATTTT. It codes for CASSLMTDTQYF.